This TCR beta chain was recorded in a study of cytomegalovirus exposure and HLA in healthy donors. The method was immunoSEQ multiplex PCR; TCRdb's version includes in-frame clones alone and lacks a portion of them. This sample has 100,000 to 150,000 clones; 70% to 90% occur once, and the top ten carry under 2%. This CDR3 is built from 15 residues. The J segment lost 8 bases and the V segment lost 2 bases, leaving 4 bases of the junction unmatched. Germline V gene data show CDR1 as SNHLY and CDR2 as FYNNEI. While the first cohort had 600 to 800 subjects, the donors belonged to the separate validation cohort of about 120 subjects.

This chain connects TRBV2 to TRBJ2-1; 12 bases fit TRBD2. The sequenced sample was PBMCs. The receptor comes from a woman between 18 and 30 years old in good health and CMV-seronegative. For the CDR3, the DNA is TGTGCCAGCAGTGAAATGGCTAGCGGGGGGGATGAGCAGTTCTTC. It translates to CASSEMASGGDEQFF.